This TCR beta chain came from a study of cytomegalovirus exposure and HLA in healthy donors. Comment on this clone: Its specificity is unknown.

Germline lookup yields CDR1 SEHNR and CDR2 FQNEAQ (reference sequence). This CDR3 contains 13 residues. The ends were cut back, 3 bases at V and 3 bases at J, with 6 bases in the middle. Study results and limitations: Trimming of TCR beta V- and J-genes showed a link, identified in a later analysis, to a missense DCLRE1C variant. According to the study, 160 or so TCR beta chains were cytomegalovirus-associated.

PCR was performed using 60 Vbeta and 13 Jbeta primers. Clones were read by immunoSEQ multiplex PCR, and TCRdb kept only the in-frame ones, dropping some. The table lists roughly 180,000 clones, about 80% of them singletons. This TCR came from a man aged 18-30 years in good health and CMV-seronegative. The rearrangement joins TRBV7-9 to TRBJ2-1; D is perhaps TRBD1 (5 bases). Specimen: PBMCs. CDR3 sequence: CASSLTVYNEQFF. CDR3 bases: TGTGCCAGCAGCTTGACAGTCTACAATGAGCAGTTCTTC.